Each of the 17 T cell receptor beta chains below was sequenced from the same sample in a study of blood T cell repertoires in COVID-19. Some clones are missing from TCRdb's copy, which holds only in-frame ones; the method was immunoSEQ multiplex PCR. The sample carries approximately 290,000 clones, over 75% recorded once. Sample: PBMCs or T cells enriched from blood (not recorded which). The source is a woman aged 25 to 39 who had recovered from COVID-19.

The V and J genes are TRBV5-1 and TRBJ2-1, with D maybe TRBD2 (5 bases). The germline V and J ends were trimmed by 0 bases and 6 bases, with 7 bases remaining between them. The CDR3 totals 13 residues. Germline-derived CDR1 and CDR2 are SGHRS and YFSETQ. CDR3 protein: CASSLAGSNEQFF. CDR3 DNA sequence: TGCGCCAGCAGCTTGGCGGGGAGCAATGAGCAGTTCTTC.

The genes are TRBV18 and TRBJ2-5, with 10 bases lining up with TRBD2. Germline V gene data show CDR1 as KGHSH and CDR2 as LQKENI. The V gene end was trimmed by 0 bases and the J gene end by 3 bases; junction bases not matched to a gene: 7. The CDR3 contains 17 residues. The CDR3 nucleotides are TGTGCCAGCTCACCACCGGGGCTAGCGGGAGAGGAAGAGACCCAGTACTTC. Translated: CASSPPGLAGEEETQYF.

The rearrangement joins TRBV19 to TRBJ1-3; D gene ambiguous. V was pared by 2 bases and J by 0 bases, with 11 bases between. Germline-derived CDR1 and CDR2 are LNHDA and SQIVND (reference sequence). This CDR3 is 16 amino acids long. The CDR3 region is CASSIRSVSSGNTIYF. CDR3 DNA: TGTGCCAGTAGTATACGGAGCGTGAGCTCTGGAAACACCATATATTTT.

V and J are TRBV6-2 or TRBV6-3 and TRBJ1-1, with a possible D match to TRBD1 (6 bases). Germline V gene lookup returns CDR1 MNHEY and CDR2 SVGEGT. The CDR3 is 14 amino acids. Between the trimmed V and J ends, which lost 5 bases and 7 bases, there was a span of 17 bases. CDR3 protein: CASSTFGRGSEAFF. DNA of the CDR3: TGTGCCAGCAGTACGTTCGGCAGGGGCAGTGAAGCTTTCTTT.

The chain carries TRBV7-8 and TRBJ2-5; 9 bases are a match to TRBD2. CDR3 length equals 15 residues. The V segment lost 8 bases and the J segment 5 bases; nucleotides outside the gene matches: 12. Germline V gene data show CDR1 as SGHVS and CDR2 as FQNEAQ. The CDR3 DNA reads TGTGCCAGCGAGGAGCGGGGGGTTGCAAGGGAGACCCAGTACTTC. Translated: CASEERGVARETQYF. The variable domain in full, completed from reference TRBV7-8 and TRBJ2-5, reads GAGVSQSPRYKVAKRGQDVALRCDPISGHVSLFWYQQALGQGPEFLTYFQNEAQLDKSGLPSDRFFAERPEGSVSTLKIQRTQQEDSAVYLCASEERGVARETQYFGPGTRLLVL.

The chain links TRBV9 to TRBJ2-3; 14 bases are shared with TRBD2. Germline lookup yields CDR1 SGDLS and CDR2 YYNGEE. The CDR3 totals 17 residues. V was pared by 3 bases and J by 5 bases, with 8 bases of the junction left unmatched. The CDR3 DNA reads as TGTGCCAGCAGCGAAGATGGACTAGCGGGAGGCCGAGATACGCAGTATTTT. Translation: CASSEDGLAGGRDTQYF.

This chain uses TRBV28 with TRBJ2-7; 8 nucleotides align to TRBD1. V shed 6 bases, J shed 3 bases, and the junction held 7 bases outside the gene matches. Germline V gene data show CDR1 as MDHEN and CDR2 as SYDVKM. The CDR3 contains 14 residues. CDR3 protein: CASRPDRVIYEQYF. The DNA of the CDR3 is TGTGCCAGCAGACCGGACAGGGTGATCTACGAGCAGTACTTC.

This clone appeared a single time. This chain uses TRBV5-1 with TRBJ2-2, with TRBD2 identical over 8 bases. Germline V gene sequence: CDR1 SGHRS, CDR2 YFSETQ. CDR3 length: 16 amino acids. V lost 4 bases and J lost 2; bases outside the gene matches: 7. The CDR3 reads CASSNSGGANTGELFF. In DNA form, the CDR3 reads TGCGCCAGCAGCAACAGCGGGGGAGCAAACACCGGGGAGCTGTTTTTT.

This chain joins TRBV12-3 or TRBV12-4 and TRBJ1-5, with 8 bases identical to TRBD1. The length of the CDR3 is 13 residues. The V gene end was trimmed by 6 bases and the J gene end by 6 bases; junction bases not matched to a gene: 4. The CDR3 nucleotides are TGTGCCAGCAGACCCACAGGGGGTCAGCCCCAGCATTTT. This encodes CASRPTGGQPQHF.

The chain is built from TRBV14 and TRBJ1-1; tentatively, D is TRBD1 (5 bases). The CDR3 is 13 amino acids. The germline V and J ends were trimmed by 1 base and 9 bases, with 12 bases remaining between them. CDR1 is SGHDN, CDR2 FVKESK, per germline. CDR3 loop: CASSQVATVKAFF. DNA for the CDR3: TGTGCCAGCAGCCAAGTCGCGACAGTCAAAGCTTTCTTT.

This clone was seen once. The V gene is TRBV11-1, the J gene TRBJ2-2, with TRBD1 as a possible D gene (5 bases). The CDR3 runs to 12 residues. Germline-derived CDR1 and CDR2 are SGHAT and FQDESV (reference sequence). V lost 5 bases and J 6 bases, leaving 7 bases between the germline ends. In DNA form, the CDR3 reads TGTGCCAGCAGCCCAGGGTCCGGGGAGCTGTTTTTT. Translated: CASSPGSGELFF.

CDR3 sequence reads: CASSMWASGTSGNTIYF. In DNA, the CDR3 is TGTGCCAGTAGTATGTGGGCCAGTGGAACTTCTGGAAACACCATATATTTT. The V call is TRBV19, the J call TRBJ1-3; no firm D call. CDR1 LNHDA and CDR2 SQIVND come from the germline V gene (reference sequence). The CDR3 sequence is 17 residues long. V was pared by 3 bases and J by 1 base, with 16 bases between.

The chain employs TRBV3-1 (or the pseudogene TRBV3-2) and TRBJ2-7; D not certain. Trimming removed 0 bases at V and 5 bases at J, with 17 bases between. This CDR3 has 16 amino acids. Germline CDR1 is LGHDT and CDR2 is YNNKEL (reference sequence). DNA for the CDR3: TGTGCCAGCAGCCAAGATGGTAATCGAGGTTTCGACGAGCAGTACTTC. Its translation: CASSQDGNRGFDEQYF.

This chain joins TRBV29-1 and TRBJ1-1; the D gene is possibly TRBD1 (5 bases). With 5 bases removed from V and 6 bases from J, the gap between germline ends came to 22 bases. The V gene's germline CDR1 is SQVTM and CDR2 ANQGSEA. The CDR3 runs 15 residues. Here the CDR3 reads CSVQRDGGMMAEAFF. The DNA for the CDR3 is TGCAGCGTTCAAAGGGACGGCGGGATGATGGCTGAAGCTTTCTTT.

V gene TRBV7-9 combines with J gene TRBJ2-7; D perhaps matches TRBD2 (5 bases). V dropped 6 bases and J dropped 4 bases, with 13 bases sitting between them. The CDR3 is made up of 13 amino acids. The V gene's germline CDR1 is SEHNR and CDR2 FQNEAQ (reference sequence). CDR3 DNA sequence: TGTGCCAGCAGACCCTCGGCGGGTTACGAGCAGTACTTC. Translation: CASRPSAGYEQYF.

The gene calls are TRBV7-9 and TRBJ1-4, with a possible D match to TRBD1 (6 bases). CDR1 is SEHNR, CDR2 FQNEAQ, per germline (reference sequence). The V gene lost 2 bases and the J gene lost 6 bases, with 13 bases spanning the gap. The CDR3 has 15 amino acids. CDR3 nucleotide sequence: TGTGCCAGCAGCTTAAGTAGGGGGTTTTATGAAAAACTGTTTTTT. Translating gives CASSLSRGFYEKLFF. Drawing the rest from reference TRBV7-9 and TRBJ1-4, the complete variable domain is DTGVSQNPRHKITKRGQNVTFRCDPISEHNRLYWYRQTLGQGPEFLTYFQNEAQLEKSRLLSDRFSAERPKGSFSTLEIQRTEQGDSAMYLCASSLSRGFYEKLFFGSGTQLSVL.

The chain couples TRBV29-1 to TRBJ2-3, with D perhaps matching TRBD2 (6 bases). This CDR3 contains 14 residues. Germline assignment: CDR1 SQVTM and CDR2 ANQGSEA. Deletions cut 7 bases from V and 1 base from J, with 15 bases between. The CDR3, as DNA: TGCAGCGGACTTCAGCAGCGGGGCACAGATACGCAGTATTTT. Its protein is CSGLQQRGTDTQYF.